This T cell receptor beta chain is from a study of T-cell memory formation after mild COVID-19. TCRdb re-called the 5' RACE reads with MiXCR, one entry per CDR3 protein. This table has about 270,000 distinct CDR3 sequences, roughly 18% appearing once. Germline CDR1 and CDR2: MNHEY and SVGAGI. This CDR3 is built from 15 residues. Between the trimmed V and J ends, which lost 0 bases and 6 bases, there was a span of 13 bases. This clonotype has a handful of counts. The sequencing sample was made of PBMCs or a T cell subset sorted from them (not recorded which). The TCR was taken from a man between 18 and 29 years old who had mild COVID-19 (a few samples of this study predate the infection). Cell type and time point are not known. V usage is TRBV6-5 and J usage is TRBJ2-3, with D perhaps assigned TRBD1 or TRBD2 (6 bases each). The CDR3 DNA reads as TGTGCCAGCAGTTACTCGATCGGGGGCGCGGATACGCAGTATTTT. It specifies CASSYSIGGADTQYF.